This T cell receptor (beta chain) was obtained from a study of CD8+ T cells in alopecia areata. Study information: Treated patients were given oral tofacitinib, which was dosed at 5 to 10 mg twice daily. General study findings and limits: Patients displayed less clarity in TCR sharing than mice, a finding possibly related to HLA.

The investigators collected lesional scalp punch biopsies and peripheral blood from alopecia areata patients. By sample fraction, this clone is medium-sized. Its antigen is not identified. The CDR3 is 13 amino acids. Trimming left V 1 base short and J 5 bases short, with 8 bases between. Per the germline V gene, CDR1 is SGHTA and CDR2 is FQGNSA. cDNA reverse transcribed from extracted RNA served as the sequencing template. Sequencing used immunoSEQ multiplex PCR; TCRdb keeps in-frame clones, though not all of them. The sample consists of under 25,000 clones, approximately 70% of them appearing once. The rearrangement joins TRBV7-2 to TRBJ1-1; tentative D call: TRBD1 (5 bases). The sequencing used skin, collected at week 0. The source is a human donor with alopecia areata. In DNA, the CDR3 is TGTGCCAGCAGCTTAGTGGGACGAACTGAAGCTTTCTTT. Its translation: CASSLVGRTEAFF.